This T cell receptor (beta chain) was sequenced during a study of blood T cell repertoires in COVID-19. Trimming shortened V by 6 bases and J by 3 bases, and 2 bases separated the two germline ends. Germline values: CDR1 MDHEN, CDR2 SYDVKM. This CDR3 region has 10 residues. Those who participated ranged in age from about 18 to 89 years and resided in about two dozen US areas. Assay: immunoSEQ multiplex PCR; the TCRdb copy retains only in-frame clones and omits some. The sample carries over 120,000 clones, 86% recorded once. The clonotype was recovered from a man between 45 and 60 years old who had recovered from COVID-19. This chain links TRBV28 with TRBJ1-2; D gene uncertain. Sequencing used PBMCs or T cells enriched from blood (not recorded which). Written as DNA, the CDR3 is TGTGCCAGCAGCGACTATGGCTACACCTTC. Protein sequence: CASSDYGYTF.